One sample yielded the 10 T cell receptor beta chains listed below, sequenced in a study of CD8 T cells in ankylosing spondylitis. TCRdb redid the calling of the 5' RACE reads with MiXCR, one entry per CDR3 protein. This sample yields around 23,000 distinct CDR3 sequences, of which about a sixth are seen a single time; around 28% belongs to the top ten. The sequencing input was blood. Every receptor here comes from a male donor with ankylosing spondylitis or in good health (not recorded which).

This clonotype was counted at least ten times. The chain has TRBV3-1 and TRBJ2-3; D might be TRBD2 (7 bases). The V gene's germline CDR1 is LGHDT and CDR2 YNNKEL (reference sequence). V lost 5 bases and J 2 bases, leaving 20 bases between the germline ends. The CDR3 contains 17 residues. In DNA, the CDR3 is TGTGCCAGCAGCAAGGGGGGGGTTAGTCCACACACAGATACGCAGTATTTT. This encodes CASSKGGVSPHTDTQYF.

This clonotype was recorded at least ten times. J is TRBJ1-5 and V is TRBV20-1; TRBD1 aligns across 8 bases. Germline CDR1 and CDR2: DFQATT and SNEGSKA (reference sequence). J gave up 0 bases and V 6 bases, and 4 bases lay outside the gene matches. The length of the CDR3 is 14 residues. The CDR3 DNA reads TGCAGTGCGACAGGGGCGACTAGCAATCAGCCCCAGCATTTT. This gives the protein CSATGATSNQPQHF.

This clonotype appeared many times. The J gene is TRBJ2-5, the V gene TRBV18; D unresolved. The ends were cut back, 5 bases at V and 3 bases at J, with 4 bases in the middle. Per germline, CDR1 KGHSH and CDR2 LQKENI. The length of the CDR3 is 11 residues. CDR3 loop: CASSVEETQYF. CDR3 bases: TGTGCCAGCTCAGTGGAAGAGACCCAGTACTTC.

A few counts support this clonotype. In nucleotides, the CDR3 is TGTGCCACCAGCGGGCCGGGGGAACGGAGAGAGACCCAGTACTTC. Protein: CATSGPGERRETQYF. The chain uses TRBV15 and TRBJ2-5; D is perhaps TRBD2 (6 bases). Trimming removed 5 bases at V and 4 bases at J, with 17 bases between. Germline V gene sequence: CDR1 LNHNV, CDR2 YYDKDF (reference sequence). The CDR3 covers 15 residues.

The rearrangement joins TRBV11-3 to TRBJ1-6; D remains ambiguous. The ends were cut back, 4 bases at V and 5 bases at J, with 9 bases in the middle. Germline CDR1 and CDR2: SGHNT and YENEEA. The CDR3 spans 14 residues. The CDR3 coding sequence is TGTGCCAGCAGCTATAGCAGTGATAATTCACCCCTCCACTTT. Amino acids: CASSYSSDNSPLHF.

This clonotype was observed a handful of times. The rearrangement uses TRBV5-1 and TRBJ2-7; possible D gene TRBD1, 5 bases. V was clipped by 1 base and J by 5 bases, with 16 bases between them. The CDR3 has 15 residues. Germline-derived CDR1 and CDR2 are SGHRS and YFSETQ. As DNA, the CDR3 is TGCGCCAGCAGCTTGCGTCGGACAAGGAGCAACGAGCAGTACTTC. This codes for CASSLRRTRSNEQYF.

This clonotype has ten or more counts. The chain carries TRBV5-6 and TRBJ2-5, with D unclear. Trimming took off 5 bases at V and 6 bases at J, with 23 bases between the two ends. Germline CDR1 SGHDT, CDR2 YYEEEE. There are 16 residues in the CDR3. This CDR3 reads CASRADNWDLGQTQYF. The CDR3 DNA reads as TGTGCCAGCAGGGCCGATAATTGGGATCTCGGACAGACCCAGTACTTC.

This chain uses TRBV12-3 or TRBV12-4 with TRBJ2-7, with no clear D. Trimming took off 7 bases at V and 1 base at J, with 11 bases between the two ends. CDR3 length: 13 amino acids. The chain's CDR3 is CASTPDGSYEQYF. CDR3 nucleotide sequence: TGTGCCAGCACCCCGGACGGTTCCTACGAGCAGTACTTC.

The chain employs TRBV24-1 and TRBJ2-6; 9 bases fit TRBD1. The CDR3 is made up of 17 amino acids. V trimming: 3 bases; J trimming: 1 base; junction bases outside the gene matches: 3. Germline-derived CDR1 and CDR2 are KGHDR and SFDVKD. The CDR3 protein is CATSDVTGGSGANVLTF. The CDR3 DNA reads TGTGCCACCAGTGATGTGACAGGGGGGTCTGGGGCCAACGTCCTGACTTTC.

This clonotype was seen many times. V usage is TRBV7-9 and J usage is TRBJ2-7; 11 positions agree with TRBD2. The CDR3 has 16 residues. The V gene end was trimmed by 1 base and the J gene end by 3 bases; junction bases not matched to a gene: 5. Germline CDR1 and CDR2: SEHNR and FQNEAQ (reference sequence). The CDR3 DNA is TGTGCCAGCAGCTTAGGAATAGCGGGAGGGCACTACGAGCAGTACTTC. Translating it yields CASSLGIAGGHYEQYF.